This T cell receptor beta chain was recorded in a study of T cells after yellow fever vaccination (dated by TCRdb to the late 2010s). About the full investigation: The SMART-Seq v4 Ultra Low Input RNA kit was used to prepare libraries from fractions with low cell numbers. Blood was collected at multiple timepoints before and after primary and secondary immunization, and bulk PBMC replicates and cell subsets were isolated. Two healthy male donors, one aged 18 to 29 and one aged 30 to 40 years, made up the cohort. To follow T-cell clones before and after primary and booster YFV17D yellow fever vaccination, bulk TCR alpha and beta repertoires were sequenced over time. What the study reported, not specific to this receptor: A small fraction of clonotypes appeared in both the CD4 and CD8 compartments, likely as a result of convergent recombination. Only a couple of donors were included in the study, so the extent to which the findings can be generalized is limited. Computational filtering was needed because FACS-sorted repertoires could contain abundant contaminating clonotypes from the bulk population. Compared with the primary T-cell response, the secondary T-cell response was weaker but faster, peaking on day 5 rather than day 15. After the booster, most clones that had expanded after primary vaccination were detected again (approximately 95% of CD4 and 70% to 90% of CD8), suggesting broad maintenance of memory.

TCR cDNA was synthesized by 5'RACE template switching, through which a universal primer site and unique molecular identifiers were introduced. Priming for cDNA synthesis came from both the TCR alpha and TCR beta constant segments. Libraries were amplified in two PCR steps, with sample barcodes and sequencing adapters added in the second step. Sequencing of the libraries was done on either Illumina HiSeq 2500 (2x100 bp) or NovaSeq (2x150 bp). Per the authors' processing: Reads were demultiplexed and collapsed into UMI consensus sequences with MIGEC, and V(D)J alignment was performed with MiXCR. Vaccine-responding clonotypes were defined with edgeR using replicate PBMC samples, requiring FDR below 0.01 and a log2 fold change above 5 up to day 15. Bulk clonotypes were assigned CD4 or CD8 identity according to which sequenced CD4 or CD8 repertoire held them at higher abundance. Through fastp at Q25 and MiXCR, TCRdb rebuilt clones from the public reads, retaining in-frame beta chains. Records with the same CDR3 protein are collapsed into one entry carrying the most frequent genes and DNA. For this entry, the V and J calls and clone size follow TCRdb and not the study's own pipeline. This sample gives roughly 70,000 distinct CDR3 sequences in total; 7.5% to 9% of them show up just once. The top ten clones comprise around 38% of the sample.

The treatment or condition label of this sample denotes: live attenuated yellow fever vaccine strain. A standard Ficoll-Paque protocol was used to isolate PBMCs from peripheral blood. CD4 and CD8 T-cell fractions were isolated with Dynabeads CD4 and CD8 positive selection kits. TriZol was used to extract RNA from bulk PBMCs, CD4 and CD8 fractions, and dextramer-positive and dextramer-negative fractions. This clonotype was seen at least ten times. No cognate antigen has been identified for it. Per-nucleotide qualities are absent, and no much larger clonotype sits a single base away. From the cysteine up to the phenylalanine, the CDR3 has a length of 13 residues. The entry retains the CDR3 DNA only, 39 bases that are in frame from base 1. The germline V gene provides CDR1 SGHVS and CDR2 FQNEAQ. Trimming at the junction amounts to 8 bases on V and 4 bases on J, and the germline ends lie 11 bases apart.

The TCR sequence derives from a man aged 25-45 years who received the YFV17D yellow fever vaccine. The specimen comprised CD8+ T cells sorted from PBMCs, sampled on the day of the yellow fever booster vaccination. This chain joins TRBV7-8 to TRBJ2-2; the D gene cannot be named for sure. The sequenced DNA is TGTGCCAGCGCCCAGAAGGCCACCGGGGAGCTGTTTTTT. Its protein reads: CASAQKATGELFF.